One sample yielded the 15 T cell receptor beta chains listed below, sequenced in a study of CD8 T cells in ankylosing spondylitis. TCRdb used MiXCR to reprocess the 5' RACE reads, holding one entry per CDR3 protein. The profile shows roughly 400,000 distinct CDR3 sequences, more than 20% of them singletons. Overall study results and limits: What seemed typical of ankylosing spondylitis blood was a TCR beta motif built from roughly 8 highly homologous variants.

These TCRs' antigens remain unknown. Specimen: blood, either unsorted or a sorted T cell fraction (not recorded which). These receptors all stem from a male donor with ankylosing spondylitis.

This rearrangement joins TRBV25-1 to TRBJ1-2; 10 nucleotides line up with TRBD1. This CDR3 is built from 16 residues. Germline V gene sequence: CDR1 MGHDK, CDR2 SYGVNS. Trimming took 3 bases from V and 5 from J; bases not matched to a gene: 9. The CDR3 region is CASSDVRGQGRYGYTF. DNA of the CDR3: TGTGCCAGCAGTGACGTACGGGGACAGGGGCGATATGGCTACACCTTC.

The chain combines TRBV12-3 or TRBV12-4 with TRBJ2-3; either TRBD1 or TRBD2 may fit D (5 bases each). The V end was cut by 8 bases, the J end by 0 bases, with 18 bases between. This CDR3 is 16 amino acids long. This CDR3 is CASSYRGRTSTDTQYF. The CDR3 bases are TGTGCCAGCTCGTATCGGGGCAGAACTAGCACAGATACGCAGTATTTT.

The chain links TRBV9 to TRBJ2-5, with unresolved D. Germline V CDR1 and CDR2: SGDLS, YYNGEE. The V end was cut by 4 bases, the J end by 5 bases, with 12 bases between. This CDR3 is built from 13 residues. CDR3 DNA: TGTGCCAGCAGCACTGCACGTCTGGAGACCCAGTACTTC. It specifies CASSTARLETQYF. Looking up the rest from reference TRBV9 and TRBJ2-5 gives the full variable domain: DSGVTQTPKHLITATGQRVTLRCSPRSGDLSVYWYQQSLDQGLQFLIQYYNGEERAKGNILERFSAQQFPDLHSELNLSSLELGDSALYFCASSTARLETQYFGPGTRLLVL.

The rearrangement joins TRBV4-1 to TRBJ1-6; perhaps TRBD1 as D (6 bases). The CDR3 length is 17 residues. CDR1 and CDR2 (germline): MGHRA, YSYEKL. Trimming stripped 4 bases from V and 3 bases from J, with 16 bases between. DNA of the CDR3: TGCGCCAGCAGCCGCGGGGGGGGGCGAAGCTATAATTCACCCCTCCACTTT. It translates to CASSRGGGRSYNSPLHF.

The chain recombines TRBV28 with TRBJ1-5; TRBD1 aligns across 8 bases. In germline, CDR1 is MDHEN, CDR2 SYDVKM. The CDR3 has 16 amino acids. V gave up 8 bases and J gave up 3 bases; unmatched junction bases: 12. CDR3 sequence (DNA): TGTGCCAGCGGAACAGGGGGGAGGTGGATCAATCAGCCCCAGCATTTT. This translates into CASGTGGRWINQPQHF.

This clonotype has a count of ten or more. This chain joins TRBV5-1 and TRBJ2-1; 7 positions match TRBD2. The germline gives CDR1 SGHRS, CDR2 YFSETQ. Trimming removed 2 bases from V and 6 bases from J; junction bases left unmatched: 2. This CDR3 has 13 amino acids. The CDR3 DNA reads as TGCGCCAGCAGCTTCGGCGGGAGCAATGAGCAGTTCTTC. This codes for CASSFGGSNEQFF.

The J gene is TRBJ2-1, the V gene TRBV20-1; 10 nucleotides align to TRBD2. Germline V gives CDR1 DFQATT, CDR2 SNEGSKA (reference sequence). The CDR3 spans 17 residues. V gave up 6 bases and J gave up 3 bases; unmatched junction bases: 14. CDR3: CSASGLARGLLYNEQFF. Written as DNA, the CDR3 is TGCAGTGCCTCGGGACTAGCGCGAGGGTTGCTCTACAATGAGCAGTTCTTC.

This clonotype was seen a handful of times. The chain recombines TRBV20-1 with TRBJ1-1, with D unresolved. V shed 7 bases and J shed 1 base, with 7 bases lying between them. CDR3 length equals 11 residues. Germline assignment: CDR1 DFQATT and CDR2 SNEGSKA (reference sequence). The CDR3 DNA is TGCAGTGTCCCAAAGAACACTGAAGCTTTCTTT. This encodes CSVPKNTEAFF.

The chain couples TRBV30 to TRBJ2-7; D may be TRBD1 (6 bases). The CDR3 consists of 15 residues. Germline V gene data show CDR1 as GTSNPN and CDR2 as SVGIG (reference sequence). V lost 3 bases and J lost 0, with 15 bases in between. In nucleotides, the CDR3 is TGTGCCTGGAGGGCCGTGACAGGTTACTCCTACGAGCAGTACTTC. Translating gives CAWRAVTGYSYEQYF. Complete variable domain (other parts from reference TRBV30 and TRBJ2-7): SQTIHQWPATLVQPVGSPLSLECTVEGTSNPNLYWYRQAAGRGLQLLFYSVGIGQISSEVPQNLSASRPQDRQFILSSKKLLLSDSGFYLCAWRAVTGYSYEQYFGPGTRLTVT.

The V gene is TRBV20-1, the J gene TRBJ2-7; 11 bases are shared with TRBD2. V lost 6 bases and J lost 4; bases outside the gene matches: 5. This CDR3 contains 13 residues. Germline assignment: CDR1 DFQATT and CDR2 SNEGSKA (reference sequence). This chain's CDR3 is CSAKLAGAYEQYF. DNA for the CDR3: TGCAGTGCCAAACTAGCGGGGGCTTACGAGCAGTACTTC.

This clonotype was seen a handful of times. This chain uses TRBV28 with TRBJ2-3; 9 nucleotides align to TRBD2. The germline gives CDR1 MDHEN, CDR2 SYDVKM. The CDR3 totals 17 residues. V lost 5 bases, J lost 2 bases, and 11 bases stayed unmatched. The chain's CDR3 is CASSPQLAGSFTDTQYF. The CDR3, as DNA: TGTGCCAGCAGTCCTCAGCTAGCGGGATCATTCACAGATACGCAGTATTTT.

In its sample, this clonotype was seen once. One end of the junction is discordant with germline, which a read error may explain. The V and J genes are TRBV3-1 and TRBJ2-5; D call uncertain. Germline V CDR1 and CDR2: LGHDT, YNNKEL (reference sequence). This CDR3 has 14 amino acids. The CDR3 sequence is CASSQAPGQQTQYF. In nucleotides, the CDR3 is TGTGCCAGCAGCCAAGCCCCCGGCCAACAGACCCAGTACTTC.

The chain recombines TRBV2 with TRBJ1-1, with D uncertain. The germline V gene encodes CDR1 SNHLY and CDR2 FYNNEI. CDR3 size: 13 residues. Trimming pared 4 bases from V and 8 bases from J, leaving 14 bases between. Here the CDR3 reads CASSVATEREAFF. CDR3 in DNA: TGTGCCAGCAGTGTAGCCACCGAACGGGAAGCTTTCTTT.

The chain carries TRBV3-1 and TRBJ2-4; D call uncertain. Looked up from germline, CDR1 is LGHDT and CDR2 is YNNKEL (reference sequence). The CDR3 consists of 15 residues. The germline V and J ends were trimmed by 0 bases and 2 bases, with 8 bases remaining between them. CDR3 coding DNA: TGTGCCAGCAGCCAAGATTGGGTTACCAAAAACATTCAGTACTTC. This encodes CASSQDWVTKNIQYF.

This clonotype appeared a few times. The chain joins TRBV5-1 to TRBJ1-1; the D gene is possibly TRBD1 (5 bases). CDR1 SGHRS and CDR2 YFSETQ come from the germline V gene. With 2 bases removed from V and 6 bases from J, the gap between germline ends came to 20 bases. CDR3 size: 16 residues. The CDR3 spells CASSFEFGQGAPEAFF. CDR3 DNA: TGCGCCAGCAGCTTTGAGTTCGGCCAGGGTGCCCCTGAAGCTTTCTTT.